This T cell receptor (beta chain) was sequenced for a study of control samples from healthy donors and cancer patients. The CDR3 totals 16 residues. Looked up from germline, CDR1 is SGHNT and CDR2 is YYREEE (reference sequence). V lost 4 bases and J lost 6, with 23 bases in between. Some clones are missing from TCRdb's copy, which holds only in-frame ones; the method was immunoSEQ multiplex PCR. Seen here are some 95,000 clones, 88% observed once, and the top ten hold 13% to 15%. The V and J genes are TRBV5-4 and TRBJ2-7, with a tentative D call TRBD2 (6 bases). The specimen sequenced was blood. The source is a man under 40 in good health. CDR3 sequence (DNA): TGTGCCAGCAGCATAACCGGAACCGGGACTGAAACCGAGCAGTACTTC. Protein product: CASSITGTGTETEQYF.